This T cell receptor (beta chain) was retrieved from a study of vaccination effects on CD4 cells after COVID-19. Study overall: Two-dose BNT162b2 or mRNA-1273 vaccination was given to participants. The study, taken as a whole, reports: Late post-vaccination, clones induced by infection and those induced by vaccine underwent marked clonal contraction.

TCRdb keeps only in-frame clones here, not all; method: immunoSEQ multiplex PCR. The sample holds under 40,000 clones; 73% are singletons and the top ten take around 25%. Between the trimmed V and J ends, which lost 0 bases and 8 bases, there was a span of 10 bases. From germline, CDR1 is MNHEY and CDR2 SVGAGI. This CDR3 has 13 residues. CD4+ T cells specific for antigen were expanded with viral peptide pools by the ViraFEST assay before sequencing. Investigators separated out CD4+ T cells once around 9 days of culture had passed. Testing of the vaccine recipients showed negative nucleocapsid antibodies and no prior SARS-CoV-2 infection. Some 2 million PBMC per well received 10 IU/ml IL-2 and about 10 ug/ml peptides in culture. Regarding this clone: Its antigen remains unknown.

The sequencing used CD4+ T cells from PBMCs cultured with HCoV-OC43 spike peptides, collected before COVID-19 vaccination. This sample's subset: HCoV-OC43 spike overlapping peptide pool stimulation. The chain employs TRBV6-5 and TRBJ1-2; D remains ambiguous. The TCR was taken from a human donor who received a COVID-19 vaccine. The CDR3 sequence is CASSYSGRPGYTF. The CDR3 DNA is TGTGCCAGCAGTTACTCAGGAAGGCCCGGCTACACCTTC.